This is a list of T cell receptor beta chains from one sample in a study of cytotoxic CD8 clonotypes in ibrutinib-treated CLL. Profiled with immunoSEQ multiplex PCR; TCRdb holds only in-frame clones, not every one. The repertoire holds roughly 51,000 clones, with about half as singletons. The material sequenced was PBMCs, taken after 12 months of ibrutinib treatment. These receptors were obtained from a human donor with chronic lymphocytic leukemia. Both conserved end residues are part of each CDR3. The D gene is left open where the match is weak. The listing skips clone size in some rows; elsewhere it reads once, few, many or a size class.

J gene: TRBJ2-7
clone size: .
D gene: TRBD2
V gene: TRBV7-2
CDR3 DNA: TGTGCCAGCAGCTTTGATGGCGGGGGCTCCTACGAGCAGTACTTC
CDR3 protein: CASSFDGGGSYEQYF

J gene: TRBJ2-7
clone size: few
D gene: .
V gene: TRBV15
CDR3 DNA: TGTGCCACCAGCAGAGATGTGGGTTACGAGCAGTACTTC
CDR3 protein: CATSRDVGYEQYF

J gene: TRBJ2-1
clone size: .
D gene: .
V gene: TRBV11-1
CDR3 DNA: TGTGCCAGCAGCTCACAGTTTGGTGAGCAGTTCTTC
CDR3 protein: CASSSQFGEQFF

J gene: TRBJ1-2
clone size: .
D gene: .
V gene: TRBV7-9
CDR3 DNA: TGTGCCAGCAGCTACAGGGAAGACTATGGCTACACCTTC
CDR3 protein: CASSYREDYGYTF

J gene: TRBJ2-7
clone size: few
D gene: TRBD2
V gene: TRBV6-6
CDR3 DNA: TGTGCCAGCAGTTCTCGACTAGCGGGTCCCTACGAGCAGTACTTC
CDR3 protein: CASSSRLAGPYEQYF

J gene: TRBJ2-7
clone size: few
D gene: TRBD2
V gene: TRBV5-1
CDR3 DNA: TGCGCCAGCAGCTTGAGCGGGGGCCTTTCCTACGAGCAGTACTTC
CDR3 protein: CASSLSGGLSYEQYF

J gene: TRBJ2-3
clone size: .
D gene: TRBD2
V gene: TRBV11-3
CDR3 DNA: TGTGCCAGCAGCCCGAGGAGCGGGACGACAGATACGCAGTATTTT
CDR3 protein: CASSPRSGTTDTQYF

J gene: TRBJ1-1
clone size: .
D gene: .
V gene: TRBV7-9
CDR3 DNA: TGTGCCAGCAGCTTCGGGGGGGCGCAGACTGAAGCTTTCTTT
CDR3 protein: CASSFGGAQTEAFF

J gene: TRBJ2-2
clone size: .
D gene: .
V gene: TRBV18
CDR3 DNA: TGTGCCAGCTCACCCCAGGACCCCTCCACCGGGGAGCTGTTTTTT
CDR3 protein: CASSPQDPSTGELFF

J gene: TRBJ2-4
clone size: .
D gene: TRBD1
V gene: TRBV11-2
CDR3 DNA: TGTGCCAGCAGCTTAGAAAGACAGGGATACATTCAGTACTTC
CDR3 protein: CASSLERQGYIQYF

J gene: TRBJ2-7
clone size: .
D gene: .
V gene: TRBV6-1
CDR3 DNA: TGTGCCAGCAGTGAATGGGAGAAGCTCACCTACGAGCAGTACTTC
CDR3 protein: CASSEWEKLTYEQYF

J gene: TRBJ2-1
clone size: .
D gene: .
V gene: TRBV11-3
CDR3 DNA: TGTGCCAGCAGTGTAGGACATATTCAGGGTGCTGAGCAGTTCTTC
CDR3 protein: CASSVGHIQGAEQFF

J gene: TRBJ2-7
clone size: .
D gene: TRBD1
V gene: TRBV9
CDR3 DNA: TGTGCCAGCAGCGTAGCCCTGGGACAGGGGGCTTACGAGCAGTACTTC
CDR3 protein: CASSVALGQGAYEQYF

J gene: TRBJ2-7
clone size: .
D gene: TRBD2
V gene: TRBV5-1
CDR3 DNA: TGCGCCAGCAGCTCAGCTAGCGGGGGTTCTTACGAGCAGTACTTC
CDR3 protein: CASSSASGGSYEQYF